This entry describes one T cell receptor (beta chain). This specimen belongs to a study of cytomegalovirus exposure and HLA in healthy donors. PCR primers comprised 60 Vbeta and 13 Jbeta primers. Generated by immunoSEQ multiplex PCR, the TCRdb table keeps only in-frame clones and is missing some. The repertoire holds 120,000 to 150,000 clones, approximately 71% seen once, with around 3.4% in the top ten. The clonotype was recovered from a man between 40 and 49 years old in good health and CMV-seronegative. The sequencing sample was made of PBMCs.

The CDR3 DNA follows: TGCGCCAGCAGCCAACTACAGGGCTCCTGGGGCTCCTACAATGAGCAGTTCTTC. Encoded protein: CASSQLQGSWGSYNEQFF. The chain carries TRBV4-3 and TRBJ2-1; a weak D match, TRBD1 (6 bases). The length of the CDR3 is 18 residues. Trimming stripped 2 bases from V and 0 bases from J, with 17 bases between. CDR1 is LGHNA, CDR2 YSLEER, per germline.